The present T cell receptor (beta chain) was sequenced within a study of CD8 T cells in Susac syndrome. The V gene end was trimmed by 2 bases and the J gene end by 3 bases; junction bases not matched to a gene: 4. Germline values: CDR1 MRHNA, CDR2 SNTAGT. The CDR3 runs 15 residues. RNA, at about 0.5 to 1 ug, was reverse transcribed with random hexamers. Using its own MiXCR run on the immunoSEQ multiplex PCR reads, TCRdb lists one record per CDR3 protein. This sample carries 65,000 to 100,000 distinct CDR3 sequences, roughly 96% of them seen once, and the ten largest clones take around 0.41%. The clonotype was recovered from a human donor with Susac syndrome. Sequencing input: CD8+ T cells from PBMCs. The chain employs TRBV6-4 and TRBJ2-3; TRBD2 aligns across 8 bases. Written as DNA, the CDR3 is TGTGCCAGCAGTGACGGTAGCGGGGTGACAGATACGCAGTATTTT. Its translation: CASSDGSGVTDTQYF.